This record concerns one TCR beta chain sequence. This record belongs to a study of T cell clonotyping in hematopoietic cell transplantation. The CDR3 length is 14 residues. Trimming stripped 0 bases from V and 1 base from J, with 5 bases between. The germline CDR1 and CDR2 sequences are SGHRS and YFSETQ. Clones were read by immunoSEQ multiplex PCR, and TCRdb kept only the in-frame ones, dropping some. Among about 2,800 clones listed, around 82% were seen once. The material sequenced was PBMCs, taken 180 days after allogeneic stem cell transplant. The chain carries TRBV5-1 and TRBJ1-5; no reliable D call. The sequence was obtained from a female patient aged 40-50 years who had an allogeneic stem cell transplant from a related donor, so T cells may come from the graft donor. Some clones in this sample may be carry-over from other donors' samples. CDR3: CASSLEPSNQPQHF. The CDR3 DNA reads as TGCGCCAGCAGCTTGGAGCCAAGCAATCAGCCCCAGCATTTT. The full variable domain, completed using reference TRBV5-1 and TRBJ1-5, is KAGVTQTPRYLIKTRGQQVTLSCSPISGHRSVSWYQQTPGQGLQFLFEYFSETQRNKGNFPGRFSGRQFSNSRSEMNVSTLELGDSALYLCASSLEPSNQPQHFGDGTRLSIL.